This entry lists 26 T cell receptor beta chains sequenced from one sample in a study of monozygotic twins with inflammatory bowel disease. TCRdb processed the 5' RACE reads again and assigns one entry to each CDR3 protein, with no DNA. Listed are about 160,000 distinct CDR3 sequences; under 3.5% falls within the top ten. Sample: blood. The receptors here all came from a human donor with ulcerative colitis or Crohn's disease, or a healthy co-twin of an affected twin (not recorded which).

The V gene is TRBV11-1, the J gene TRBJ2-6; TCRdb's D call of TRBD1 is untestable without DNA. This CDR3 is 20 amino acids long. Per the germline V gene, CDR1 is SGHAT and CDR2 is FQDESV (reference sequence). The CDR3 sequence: CASSLDLSWGRIAGANVLTF. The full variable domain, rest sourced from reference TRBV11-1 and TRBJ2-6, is EAEVAQSPRYKITEKSQAVAFWCDPISGHATLYWYRQILGQGPELLVQFQDESVVDDSQLPKDRFSAERLKGVDSTLKIQPAELGDSAMYLCASSLDLSWGRIAGANVLTFGAGSRLTVL.

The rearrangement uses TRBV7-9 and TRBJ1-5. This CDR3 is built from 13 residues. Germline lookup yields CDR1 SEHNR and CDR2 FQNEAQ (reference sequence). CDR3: CASSLDGYQPQHF.

The CDR3 region is CASSSNGPDQPQHF. The chain employs TRBV27 and TRBJ1-5. From germline, CDR1 is MNHEY and CDR2 SMNVEV (reference sequence). The CDR3 extends over 14 amino acids.

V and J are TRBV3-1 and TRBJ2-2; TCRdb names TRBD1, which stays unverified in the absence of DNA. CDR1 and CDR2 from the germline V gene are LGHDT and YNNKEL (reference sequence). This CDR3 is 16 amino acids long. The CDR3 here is CASSQGGQGNTGELFF.

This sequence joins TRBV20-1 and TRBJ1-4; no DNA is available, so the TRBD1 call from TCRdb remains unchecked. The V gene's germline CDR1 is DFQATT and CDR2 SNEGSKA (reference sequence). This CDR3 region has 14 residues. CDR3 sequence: CSAEDRAEGEKLFF.

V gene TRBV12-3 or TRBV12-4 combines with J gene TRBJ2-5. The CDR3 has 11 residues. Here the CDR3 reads CASSIGETQYF.

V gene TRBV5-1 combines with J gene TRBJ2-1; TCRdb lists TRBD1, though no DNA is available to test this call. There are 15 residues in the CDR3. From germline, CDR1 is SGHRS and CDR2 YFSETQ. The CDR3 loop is CASSPLVTGDNEQFF. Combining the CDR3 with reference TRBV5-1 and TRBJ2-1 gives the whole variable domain KAGVTQTPRYLIKTRGQQVTLSCSPISGHRSVSWYQQTPGQGLQFLFEYFSETQRNKGNFPGRFSGRQFSNSRSEMNVSTLELGDSALYLCASSPLVTGDNEQFFGPGTRLTVL.

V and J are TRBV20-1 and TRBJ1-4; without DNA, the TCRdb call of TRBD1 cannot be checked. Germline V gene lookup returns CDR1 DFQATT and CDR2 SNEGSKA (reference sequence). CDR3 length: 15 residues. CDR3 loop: CSATRGGTTNEKLFF.

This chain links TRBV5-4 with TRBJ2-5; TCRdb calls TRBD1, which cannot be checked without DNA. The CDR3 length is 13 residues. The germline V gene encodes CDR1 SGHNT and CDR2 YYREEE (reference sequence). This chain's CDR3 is CASSRGGQETQYF. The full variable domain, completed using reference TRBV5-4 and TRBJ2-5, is ETGVTQSPTHLIKTRGQQVTLRCSSQSGHNTVSWYQQALGQGPQFIFQYYREEENGRGNFPPRFSGLQFPNYSSELNVNALELDDSALYLCASSRGGQETQYFGPGTRLLVL.

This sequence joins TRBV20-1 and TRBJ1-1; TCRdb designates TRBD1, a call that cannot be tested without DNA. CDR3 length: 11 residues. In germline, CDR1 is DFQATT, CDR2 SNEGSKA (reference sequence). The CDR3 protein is CSAWGGSEAFF.

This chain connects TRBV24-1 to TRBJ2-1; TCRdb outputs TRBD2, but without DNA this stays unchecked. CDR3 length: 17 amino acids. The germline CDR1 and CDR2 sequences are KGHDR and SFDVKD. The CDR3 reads CATSDPLGRESVYEQFF.

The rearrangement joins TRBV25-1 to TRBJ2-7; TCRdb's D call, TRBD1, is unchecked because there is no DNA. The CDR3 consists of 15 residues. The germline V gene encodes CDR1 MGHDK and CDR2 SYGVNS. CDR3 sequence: CASCAFRGQDNEQYF.

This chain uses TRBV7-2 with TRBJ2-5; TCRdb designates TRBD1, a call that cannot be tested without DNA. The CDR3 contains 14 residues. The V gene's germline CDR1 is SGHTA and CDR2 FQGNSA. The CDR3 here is CASSIAGAGETQYF.

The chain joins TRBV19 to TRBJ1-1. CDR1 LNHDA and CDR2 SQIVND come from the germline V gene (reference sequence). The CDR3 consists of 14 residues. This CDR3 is CASSNQGGGPEAFF.

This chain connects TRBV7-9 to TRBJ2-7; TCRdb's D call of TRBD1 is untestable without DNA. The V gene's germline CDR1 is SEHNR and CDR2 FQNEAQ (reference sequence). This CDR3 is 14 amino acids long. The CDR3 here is CASSMTAISYEQYF.

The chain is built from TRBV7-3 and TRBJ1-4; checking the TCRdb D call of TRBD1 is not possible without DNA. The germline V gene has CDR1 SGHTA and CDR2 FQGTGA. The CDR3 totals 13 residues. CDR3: CSQSRGANEKLFF.

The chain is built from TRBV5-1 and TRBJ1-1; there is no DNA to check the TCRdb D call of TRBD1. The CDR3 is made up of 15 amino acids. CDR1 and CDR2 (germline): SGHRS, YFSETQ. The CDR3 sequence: CASSFSGAPNTEAFF.

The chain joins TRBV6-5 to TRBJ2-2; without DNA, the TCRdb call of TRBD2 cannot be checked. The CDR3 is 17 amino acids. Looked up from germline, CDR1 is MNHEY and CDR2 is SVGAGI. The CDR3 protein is CASSYTGLAGNTGELFF.

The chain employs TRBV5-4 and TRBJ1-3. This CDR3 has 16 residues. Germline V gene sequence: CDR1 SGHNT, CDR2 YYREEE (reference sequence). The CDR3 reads CASSLDRPGSGNTIYF.

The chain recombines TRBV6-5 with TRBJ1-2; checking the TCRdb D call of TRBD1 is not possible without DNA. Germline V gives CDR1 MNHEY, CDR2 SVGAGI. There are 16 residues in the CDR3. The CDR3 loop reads CASSYSSRGQNYGYTF.

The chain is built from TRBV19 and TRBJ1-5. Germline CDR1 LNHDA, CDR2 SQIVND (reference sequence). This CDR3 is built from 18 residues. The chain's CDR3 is CASSSTGADLHSNQPQHF.

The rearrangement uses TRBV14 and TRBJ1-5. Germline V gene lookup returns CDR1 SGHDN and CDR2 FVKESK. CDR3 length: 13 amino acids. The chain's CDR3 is CASSQDQGQPQHF.

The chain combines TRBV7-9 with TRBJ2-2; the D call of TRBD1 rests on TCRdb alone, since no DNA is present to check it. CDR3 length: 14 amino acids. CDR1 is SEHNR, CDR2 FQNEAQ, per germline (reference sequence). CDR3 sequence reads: CASSLARAGGELFF.

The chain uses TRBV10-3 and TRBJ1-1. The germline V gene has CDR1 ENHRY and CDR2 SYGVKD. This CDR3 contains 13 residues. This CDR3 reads CAIGLVANTEAFF.

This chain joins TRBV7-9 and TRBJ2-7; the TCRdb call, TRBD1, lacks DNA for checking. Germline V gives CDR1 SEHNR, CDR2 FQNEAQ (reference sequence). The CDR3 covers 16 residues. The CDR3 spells CASSLALGQGVYEQYF.

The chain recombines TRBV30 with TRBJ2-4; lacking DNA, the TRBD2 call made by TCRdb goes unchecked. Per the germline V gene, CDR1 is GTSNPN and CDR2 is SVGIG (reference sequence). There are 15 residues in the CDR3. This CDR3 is CAWASGSYAKNIQYF.